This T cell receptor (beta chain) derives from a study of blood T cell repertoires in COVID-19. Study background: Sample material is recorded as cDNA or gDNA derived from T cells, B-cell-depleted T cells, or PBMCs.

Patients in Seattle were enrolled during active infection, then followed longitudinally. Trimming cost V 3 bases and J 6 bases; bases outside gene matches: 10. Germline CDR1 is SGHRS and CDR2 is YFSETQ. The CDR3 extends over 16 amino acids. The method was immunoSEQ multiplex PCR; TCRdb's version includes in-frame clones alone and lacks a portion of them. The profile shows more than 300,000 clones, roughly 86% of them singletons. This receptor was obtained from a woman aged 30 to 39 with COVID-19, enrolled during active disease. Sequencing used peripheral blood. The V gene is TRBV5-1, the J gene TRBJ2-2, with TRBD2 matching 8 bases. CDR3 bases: TGCGCCAGCAGCTCACCTAGCGGGCGCCATTCCGGGGAGCTGTTTTTT. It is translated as CASSSPSGRHSGELFF.